The rows below give T cell receptor beta chains drawn from one sample of a study of blood T cell repertoires in COVID-19. Clones were read by immunoSEQ multiplex PCR, and TCRdb kept only the in-frame ones, dropping some. This sample has 200,000 to 300,000 clones; 70% to 90% occur once, and the top ten carry under 2.5%. Sample: peripheral blood. These receptors all stem from a man under 40 with active or convalescent COVID-19. Both conserved end residues are part of each CDR3. The D gene is left open where the match is weak. The listing skips clone size in some rows; elsewhere it reads once, few, many or a size class.

len	j_gene	abundance	d_gene	v_gene	CDR3aa	CDR3nt
14	TRBJ2-3	NA	TRBD2	TRBV6-6	CASSRSGGTDTQYF	TGTGCCAGCAGTCGCAGCGGGGGCACAGATACGCAGTATTTT
14	TRBJ1-3	NA	NA	TRBV19	CASSMTGSGNTIYF	TGTGCCAGTAGTATGACAGGCTCTGGAAACACCATATATTTT
13	TRBJ2-7	NA	NA	TRBV4-2	CASSQVSSYEQYF	TGTGCCAGCAGCCAAGTCTCGAGCTACGAGCAGTACTTC
15	TRBJ2-5	NA	TRBD2	TRBV9	CASSVAGGLQETQYF	TGTGCCAGCAGCGTAGCGGGGGGACTTCAAGAGACCCAGTACTTC
15	TRBJ1-1	NA	NA	TRBV15	CATSRDKGVGTEAFF	TGTGCCACCAGCAGAGATAAGGGGGTGGGGACTGAAGCTTTCTTT
18	TRBJ1-3	NA	NA	TRBV4-1	CASSQSPPPMSSGNTIYF	TGCGCCAGCAGCCAATCCCCGCCGCCGATGAGCTCTGGAAACACCATATATTTT
16	TRBJ2-4	NA	NA	TRBV27	CASRKRGTAGGDIQYF	TGTGCCAGCAGAAAGAGGGGGACAGCCGGCGGGGACATTCAGTACTTC
14	TRBJ1-4	NA	TRBD1	TRBV9	CASSGTGGNEKLFF	TGTGCCAGCAGCGGGACAGGGGGTAATGAAAAACTGTTTTTT
14	TRBJ1-2	NA	TRBD1	TRBV10-3	CAIPLGTGDSGYTF	TGTGCCATCCCGCTGGGGACAGGGGATAGTGGCTACACCTTC
16	TRBJ1-2	NA	TRBD1	TRBV7-9	CASSFQGQVKLYGYTF	TGTGCCAGCAGCTTCCAGGGACAGGTCAAACTCTATGGCTACACCTTC
14	TRBJ2-5	NA	TRBD1	TRBV6-5	CASSRTGGQETQYF	TGTGCCAGCAGTAGGACAGGGGGTCAAGAGACCCAGTACTTC
21	TRBJ2-3	NA	TRBD2	TRBV24-1	CATSPTRLAGGPGIETDTQYF	TGTGCCACCAGCCCAACCCGGCTAGCGGGGGGGCCTGGAATAGAAACAGATACGCAGTATTTT
15	TRBJ2-1	NA	NA	TRBV13	CASSLGGESYNEQFF	TGTGCCAGCAGCTTAGGTGGGGAGTCCTACAATGAGCAGTTCTTC
13	TRBJ2-2	NA	NA	TRBV29-1	CSVIATNTGELFF	TGCAGCGTGATAGCTACGAACACCGGGGAGCTGTTTTTT
17	TRBJ1-2	NA	NA	TRBV7-2	CASSLDFRRAVGYGYTF	TGTGCCAGCAGCTTAGATTTTAGGCGGGCGGTTGGATATGGCTACACCTTC
20	TRBJ1-5	NA	NA	TRBV5-5	CASSLVSLDRATVGHQPQHF	TGTGCCAGCAGCTTGGTTTCCCTGGACAGAGCCACGGTAGGGCATCAGCCCCAGCATTTT
14	TRBJ1-1	NA	NA	TRBV19	CATNNRDMNTEAFF	TGTGCCACCAATAACAGGGACATGAACACTGAAGCTTTCTTT
15	TRBJ2-3	NA	TRBD1	TRBV5-1	CASSLSTGGTDTQYF	TGCGCCAGCAGCTTATCCACAGGGGGCACAGATACGCAGTATTTT
14	TRBJ2-1	NA	NA	TRBV18	CASSRTGPLDEQFF	TGTGCCAGCTCACGGACTGGACCCCTCGATGAGCAGTTCTTC
14	TRBJ2-5	NA	NA	TRBV7-9	CASSRSQEQETQYF	TGTGCCAGCAGCCGGTCGCAGGAACAAGAGACCCAGTACTTC
17	TRBJ2-1	NA	TRBD2	TRBV7-6	CASSLAPLAGGYNEQFF	TGTGCCAGCAGCTTAGCGCCCCTCGCGGGGGGATACAATGAGCAGTTCTTC
14	TRBJ2-5	NA	NA	TRBV9	CASSVLGAGETQYF	TGTGCCAGCAGCGTATTAGGCGCGGGAGAGACCCAGTACTTC
15	TRBJ2-2	NA	TRBD1	TRBV2	CASSEWDSNTGELFF	TGTGCCAGCAGTGAATGGGACAGTAACACCGGGGAGCTGTTTTTT
12	TRBJ1-1	few	TRBD1	TRBV7-2	CASSADRGRAFF	TGTGCCAGCAGCGCGGACAGGGGTCGGGCTTTCTTT
15	TRBJ1-5	NA	NA	TRBV6-6	CASSYDANGDQPQHF	TGTGCCAGCAGTTACGACGCAAACGGGGATCAGCCCCAGCATTTT
14	TRBJ1-2	NA	NA	TRBV5-6	CASGQGSSNYGYTF	TGTGCCAGCGGGCAGGGCAGTAGTAACTATGGCTACACCTTC
13	TRBJ2-4	NA	TRBD2	TRBV3-1/TRBV3-2	CASSGGTNDIQYF	TGTGCCAGCAGCGGGGGGACTAATGACATTCAGTACTTC
15	TRBJ1-5	NA	NA	TRBV7-2	CASSLLSNSNQPQHF	TGTGCCAGCAGCTTATTGTCAAATAGCAATCAGCCCCAGCATTTT
14	TRBJ1-2	NA	NA	TRBV6-6	CASSYGRQAYGYTF	TGTGCCAGCAGTTACGGTCGACAGGCCTATGGCTACACCTTC
14	TRBJ1-1	NA	NA	TRBV27	CASSHLTGNTEAFF	TGTGCCAGCAGTCACCTGACAGGCAACACTGAAGCTTTCTTT
13	TRBJ1-1	NA	NA	TRBV20-1	CSASSLVNTEAFF	TGCAGTGCTAGTTCCCTCGTGAACACTGAAGCTTTCTTT
15	TRBJ2-1	NA	NA	TRBV11-2	CASSLEASLLNEQFF	TGTGCCAGCAGCTTAGAGGCTAGCTTGTTAAATGAGCAGTTCTTC
12	TRBJ2-7	NA	NA	TRBV6-6	CASSPQTYEQYF	TGTGCCAGCAGCCCCCAAACCTACGAGCAGTACTTC
14	TRBJ2-5	NA	NA	TRBV10-1	CASSESTAQETQYF	TGCGCCAGCAGTGAATCGACAGCCCAAGAGACCCAGTACTTC
11	TRBJ1-2	NA	NA	TRBV12-3/TRBV12-4	CASSSRYGYTF	TGTGCCAGCAGTTCGAGGTATGGCTACACCTTC
14	TRBJ1-3	many	NA	TRBV11-2	CASSLDSSGNTIYF	TGTGCCAGCAGCTTAGACAGCTCTGGAAACACCATATATTTT
16	TRBJ2-1	NA	TRBD1	TRBV28	CASSYTMRQGRNEQFF	TGTGCCAGCAGTTACACCATGCGACAGGGGAGAAATGAGCAGTTCTTC
15	TRBJ1-1	NA	NA	TRBV6-5	CASSYGGRVNTEAFF	TGTGCCAGCAGTTACGGGGGCAGGGTCAACACTGAAGCTTTCTTT
14	TRBJ2-7	NA	NA	TRBV10-2	CASSIGTFSYEQYF	TGCGCCAGCAGTATCGGGACATTCTCCTACGAGCAGTACTTC
13	TRBJ1-2	NA	NA	TRBV12-3/TRBV12-4	CASSLAGVYGYTF	TGTGCCAGCAGTTTAGCCGGGGTCTATGGCTACACCTTC
21	TRBJ1-2	once	NA	TRBV27	CASSTRIGRERDPRGRYGYTF	TGTGCCAGCAGTACACGAATTGGGCGTGAAAGAGATCCTAGGGGTCGCTATGGCTACACCTTC
16	TRBJ2-7	NA	NA	TRBV6-5	CASSYEYGREGYEQYF	TGTGCCAGCAGTTACGAGTATGGCAGGGAAGGCTACGAGCAGTACTTC
15	TRBJ1-2	NA	NA	TRBV10-3	CAISEDGGANYGYTF	TGTGCCATCAGTGAAGACGGGGGAGCTAACTATGGCTACACCTTC
15	TRBJ2-2	NA	NA	TRBV5-6	CASSALRGNTGELFF	TGTGCCAGCAGTGCTTTACGGGGGAACACCGGGGAGCTGTTTTTT
14	TRBJ1-2	NA	NA	TRBV11-2	CASSLVGSIYGYTF	TGTGCCAGCAGCTTAGTGGGCAGTATCTATGGCTACACCTTC
15	TRBJ2-3	NA	NA	TRBV25-1	CASSEWWEGADTQYF	TGTGCCAGCAGTGAATGGTGGGAAGGGGCAGATACGCAGTATTTT
14	TRBJ2-7	NA	TRBD2	TRBV27	CASSGAGVVYEQYF	TGTGCCAGCAGCGGGGCGGGGGTTGTGTACGAGCAGTACTTC
14	TRBJ2-5	NA	NA	TRBV5-8	CASSYGTFFETQYF	TGTGCCAGCAGCTATGGGACATTTTTCGAGACCCAGTACTTC
15	TRBJ1-4	once	NA	TRBV2	CASRPAGARGEKLFF	TGTGCCAGCAGGCCGGCGGGGGCGCGAGGAGAAAAACTGTTTTTT
13	TRBJ2-5	NA	NA	TRBV27	CASSLALQETQYF	TGTGCCAGCAGTTTGGCCCTCCAAGAGACCCAGTACTTC
14	TRBJ2-7	NA	TRBD1	TRBV7-8	CASSAGQGAYEQYF	TGTGCCAGCAGCGCGGGACAGGGAGCCTACGAGCAGTACTTC